Here is one T cell receptor beta chain with its context. Its antigen is undetermined. Primers for the PCR totalled 60 Vbeta and 13 Jbeta. Here immunoSEQ multiplex PCR was the method, and the copy in TCRdb shows in-frame clones only, minus some. The profile shows under 200,000 clones, more than 80% of them singletons. The sample originates from a study of cytomegalovirus exposure and HLA in healthy donors. Healthy bone marrow donors supplied every sample. Findings and caveats of the study: A prior analysis recorded that most TCR beta V segments were productive about 87% or about 30% of the time. Further analysis, carried out later, found HLA-associated TCR beta chains more clonally expanded than equally common other chains. Among donors in an Asian-associated ancestry cluster, a later analysis reportedly found fewer N-insertions than the roughly 700-donor mean.

The germline gives CDR1 SGHRS, CDR2 YFSETQ. The CDR3 is 17 amino acids. V shed 3 bases and J 6 bases; nucleotides not matched to a gene: 14. Sequences were obtained from PBMCs. This clonotype was obtained from a woman under 30 in good health and CMV-seronegative. J is TRBJ2-3 and V is TRBV5-1; 9 bases match TRBD1. The CDR3 loop reads CASSSGTGRINRDTQYF. The DNA of the CDR3 is TGCGCCAGCAGCTCCGGGACAGGGCGAATAAACAGGGATACGCAGTATTTT.